These 22 T cell receptor beta chains were sequenced from one sample in a study of T cell changes during pregnancy in multiple sclerosis. Measured with immunoSEQ multiplex PCR; TCRdb has only the in-frame clones, and not every one. In the table there are 60,000 or so clones, approximately 90% of which are singletons. Sequenced: peripheral blood from another person, used as feeder cells. All receptors derive from a human donor whose cells served as feeder cells for cultures in a pregnancy study.

The chain combines TRBV19 with TRBJ1-2, with unresolved D. Germline V gene data show CDR1 as LNHDA and CDR2 as SQIVND (reference sequence). Trimming took 6 bases from V and 3 from J, leaving 17 bases between them. The CDR3 runs to 15 residues. CDR3: CASRVYKAGDYGYTF. Here the CDR3 DNA reads TGTGCCAGTAGAGTATATAAGGCCGGGGACTATGGCTACACCTTC.

V is TRBV2 and J is TRBJ1-3, with 8 bases fitting TRBD1. CDR1 is SNHLY and CDR2 is FYNNEI in the germline V gene. The CDR3 length is 15 residues. With V trimmed by 8 bases and J by 0 bases, 6 bases remained unmatched. The CDR3 bases are TGTGCCAGCGAGGGACAGGCCAGCTCTGGAAACACCATATATTTT. This encodes CASEGQASSGNTIYF. The full variable domain, in which reference TRBV2 and TRBJ1-3 provide the parts outside the CDR3, is EPEVTQTPSHQVTQMGQEVILRCVPISNHLYFYWYRQILGQKVEFLVSFYNNEISEKSEIFDDQFSVERPDGSNFTLKIRSTKLEDSAMYFCASEGQASSGNTIYFGEGSWLTVV.

This clone was found once. The chain uses TRBV7-2 and TRBJ2-5; TRBD2 matches 7 bases. V lost 1 base and J lost 5; bases outside the gene matches: 10. Germline lookup yields CDR1 SGHTA and CDR2 FQGNSA. The CDR3 is 16 residues long. The DNA for the CDR3 is TGTGCCAGCAGCTTAGTAAGGGGATCCGGGGGGGAGACCCAGTACTTC. The encoded protein is CASSLVRGSGGETQYF.

The chain joins TRBV27 to TRBJ1-1; D is uncertain. Germline V gene sequence: CDR1 MNHEY, CDR2 SMNVEV (reference sequence). The CDR3 contains 13 residues. V was cut by 0 bases and J by 6 bases, with 8 bases left in between. DNA of the CDR3: TGTGCCAGCAGTTTATCGGGCCCTCCTGAAGCTTTCTTT. It is translated as CASSLSGPPEAFF.

The chain couples TRBV29-1 to TRBJ2-4, with D tentatively TRBD1 (7 bases). The germline CDR1 and CDR2 sequences are SQVTM and ANQGSEA. V dropped 4 bases and J dropped 1 base, with 14 bases sitting between them. The CDR3 has 15 amino acids. CDR3 DNA: TGCAGCGTTGTGTCCAGGGGGGACGCCAAAAACATTCAGTACTTC. Encoded protein: CSVVSRGDAKNIQYF.

The chain couples TRBV5-1 to TRBJ1-2; no firm D call. V shed 0 bases and J shed 2 bases, with 8 bases lying between them. The CDR3 has 14 residues. Looked up from germline, CDR1 is SGHRS and CDR2 is YFSETQ. CDR3 sequence reads: CASSLAEGNYGYTF. The CDR3 DNA is TGCGCCAGCAGCTTGGCCGAGGGAAACTATGGCTACACCTTC.

The rearrangement links TRBV5-4 to TRBJ2-1; 9 nucleotides line up with TRBD2. The V and J ends lost 5 bases and 7 bases, in that order; junction bases with no gene match: 7. Germline CDR1 is SGHNT and CDR2 is YYREEE (reference sequence). The CDR3 loop spans 14 amino acids. This chain's CDR3 is CASSRREGGNEQFF. The CDR3 nucleotides are TGTGCCAGCAGTAGGCGGGAGGGCGGGAATGAGCAGTTCTTC.

The chain couples TRBV11-2 to TRBJ1-4, with a possible D match to TRBD1 (6 bases). CDR1 is SGHAT and CDR2 is FQNNGV in the germline V gene. The CDR3 is made up of 15 amino acids. Trimming removed 7 bases at V and 5 bases at J, with 17 bases between. DNA of the CDR3: TGTGCCAGCAAACTCCGAGGGGGAGAAAATGAAAAACTGTTTTTT. Translating it yields CASKLRGGENEKLFF.

The chain combines TRBV4-3 with TRBJ2-1, with D uncertain. The V gene's germline CDR1 is LGHNA and CDR2 YSLEER. The CDR3 runs 12 residues. Trimming removed 1 base at V and 8 bases at J, with 6 bases between. CDR3 sequence: CASSQVSDEQFF. The DNA of the CDR3 is TGCGCCAGCAGCCAAGTGTCGGATGAGCAGTTCTTC.

The chain couples TRBV27 to TRBJ1-4; D possibly corresponds to TRBD1 (5 bases). The CDR3 runs to 15 residues. Germline V lookup: CDR1 MNHEY, CDR2 SMNVEV (reference sequence). V lost 7 bases to trimming and J lost 5 bases, with 17 bases between them. CDR3 loop: CASTDFQGTNEKLFF. The CDR3 bases are TGTGCCAGCACTGACTTCCAGGGAACGAATGAAAAACTGTTTTTT.

The genes are TRBV7-2 and TRBJ2-3; D is tentatively TRBD1 or TRBD2 (5 bases each). This CDR3 is built from 15 residues. The V gene's germline CDR1 is SGHTA and CDR2 FQGNSA. V was clipped by 0 bases and J by 1 base, with 8 bases between them. The DNA for the CDR3 is TGTGCCAGCAGCTTAGCGGGGGATCGCACAGATACGCAGTATTTT. This translates into CASSLAGDRTDTQYF.

The CDR3 loop is CASSLSGTENEQFF. Here the CDR3 DNA reads TGTGCCAGCAGCTTATCCGGGACAGAAAATGAGCAGTTCTTC. V and J are TRBV7-2 and TRBJ2-1, with 7 bases fitting TRBD1. Per germline, CDR1 SGHTA and CDR2 FQGNSA. The CDR3 covers 14 residues. Losses at the gene ends were 2 bases for V and 7 bases for J; bases not matched to a gene: 5. Looking up the rest from reference TRBV7-2 and TRBJ2-1 gives the full variable domain: GAGVSQSPSNKVTEKGKDVELRCDPISGHTALYWYRQSLGQGLEFLIYFQGNSAPDKSGLPSDRFSAERTGGSVSTLTIQRTQQEDSAVYLCASSLSGTENEQFFGPGTRLTVL.

The chain uses TRBV7-2 and TRBJ2-1; weak D call: TRBD2 (6 bases). This CDR3 has 16 residues. Trimming cost V 4 bases and J 4 bases, with 17 bases left between them. Germline V gene sequence: CDR1 SGHTA, CDR2 FQGNSA. For the CDR3, the DNA is TGTGCCAGCAGCTACTCCCGGGACTCACTGTACAATGAGCAGTTCTTC. As protein: CASSYSRDSLYNEQFF.

The sample holds one count of this clone. This sequence joins TRBV4-3 and TRBJ1-5, with D unclear. The CDR3 extends over 13 amino acids. CDR1 is LGHNA and CDR2 is YSLEER in the germline V gene. Trimming pared 4 bases from V and 4 bases from J, leaving 8 bases between. CDR3 DNA sequence: TGCGCCAGCAGCCCGAACCTTAATCAGCCCCAGCATTTT. Amino acid sequence: CASSPNLNQPQHF.

This chain uses TRBV7-2 with TRBJ1-5, with no clear D. CDR1 SGHTA and CDR2 FQGNSA come from the germline V gene. Trimming removed 3 bases at V and 4 bases at J, with 4 bases between. This CDR3 contains 12 residues. The CDR3 nucleotides are TGTGCCAGCAGCTTCGGGAATCAGCCCCAGCATTTT. It encodes CASSFGNQPQHF.

The chain carries TRBV5-1 and TRBJ2-2; TRBD2 agrees at 8 bases. Unmatched junction bases numbered 2, after V lost 3 bases and J lost 4 bases. Germline CDR1 reads SGHRS; CDR2 reads YFSETQ. The CDR3 has 14 residues. Here the CDR3 reads CASSSGGLTGELFF. The CDR3 DNA is TGCGCCAGCAGCTCGGGGGGGCTCACCGGGGAGCTGTTTTTT.

The chain links TRBV29-1 to TRBJ1-5; no firm D call. Trimming shortened V by 6 bases and J by 4 bases, and 16 bases separated the two germline ends. Germline lookup yields CDR1 SQVTM and CDR2 ANQGSEA. The CDR3 totals 14 residues. Here the CDR3 reads CSVSLEAVNQPQHF. In nucleotides, the CDR3 is TGCAGCGTCTCGTTGGAAGCAGTTAATCAGCCCCAGCATTTT.

This chain links TRBV19 with TRBJ1-1; 8 nucleotides align to TRBD1. With V trimmed by 4 bases and J by 10 bases, 11 bases remained unmatched. CDR3 size: 14 residues. Germline CDR1 LNHDA, CDR2 SQIVND (reference sequence). This CDR3 is CASSTGQGAKTAFF. In DNA form, the CDR3 reads TGTGCCAGTAGTACCGGGCAGGGGGCCAAAACAGCTTTCTTT.

The V and J genes are TRBV27 and TRBJ2-1; tentative D call: TRBD1 (6 bases). The V gene lost 5 bases and the J gene lost 1 base, with 15 bases spanning the gap. Germline CDR1 MNHEY, CDR2 SMNVEV (reference sequence). The CDR3 runs to 16 residues. CDR3 in amino acids: CASSPAGDRSYNEQFF. The CDR3 region has the DNA TGTGCCAGCAGTCCAGCAGGGGACCGATCCTACAATGAGCAGTTCTTC.

The genes are TRBV6-1 and TRBJ1-2; the D is unclear. Trimming left V 6 bases short and J 3 bases short, with 11 bases between. CDR3 length: 13 amino acids. CDR1 and CDR2 (germline): MNHNS, SASEGT. The CDR3 here is CASSPLGHYGYTF. The CDR3 region has the DNA TGTGCCAGCAGCCCCTTGGGCCACTATGGCTACACCTTC.

The chain recombines TRBV28 with TRBJ2-1; D gene uncertain. Germline V gives CDR1 MDHEN, CDR2 SYDVKM. CDR3 length: 13 amino acids. Between the trimmed V and J ends, which lost 5 bases and 10 bases, there was a span of 15 bases. The CDR3 loop reads CASSPQEIGEQFF. The CDR3 DNA is TGTGCCAGCAGTCCCCAAGAGATTGGAGAGCAGTTCTTC.

This sequence joins TRBV9 and TRBJ1-3; a possible D gene is TRBD1 (5 bases). Trimming pared 2 bases from V and 7 bases from J, leaving 13 bases between. This CDR3 region has 14 residues. Germline CDR1 SGDLS, CDR2 YYNGEE. Written as DNA, the CDR3 is TGTGCCAGCAGCGTTGAGGACACCTCCAACACCATATATTTT. It specifies CASSVEDTSNTIYF. Based on the CDR3 plus reference TRBV9 and TRBJ1-3, the full variable domain is DSGVTQTPKHLITATGQRVTLRCSPRSGDLSVYWYQQSLDQGLQFLIQYYNGEERAKGNILERFSAQQFPDLHSELNLSSLELGDSALYFCASSVEDTSNTIYFGEGSWLTVV.